This T cell receptor beta chain was retrieved from a study of PD-1 blockade in mismatch repair-deficient tumors. Study in general: All were previously treated, progressing patients with approximately 11 mismatch repair-deficient cancer types. Points from the study as a whole: Tumor-resident clones, often undetectable pretreatment in blood, expanded then contracted after pembrolizumab.

TCRdb's copy holds only in-frame clones and misses some; the assay was immunoSEQ multiplex PCR. The top ten hold about 15% of the sample, which has more than 50,000 clones, approximately 90% seen once. As for this clone: Its antigen remains unidentified.

The germline V and J ends were trimmed by 4 bases and 7 bases, with 11 bases remaining between them. Germline V gene sequence: CDR1 ENHRY, CDR2 SYGVKD. The length of the CDR3 is 13 residues. Mismatch repair deficiency was confirmed in all patients, by PCR or immunohistochemistry. TCR sequencing covered a few patients who responded to pembrolizumab. This specimen consisted of peripheral blood, obtained 52 weeks after starting pembrolizumab. The TCR originated in an adult with mismatch repair-deficient cancer. The gene calls are TRBV10-3 and TRBJ2-1; D not resolved. DNA of the CDR3: TGTGCCATCAGTGCGGGCAGGTATAATGAGCAGTTCTTC. This gives the protein CAISAGRYNEQFF.